The 32 T cell receptor beta chains below come from one sample, sequenced in a study of early T cells in non-severe SARS-CoV-2 infection. Each CDR3 protein is one row after TCRdb ran MiXCR on the 5' RACE reads. The table records about 54,000 distinct CDR3 sequences, roughly 8.2% of them present only once. This specimen was whole blood, taken at baseline. These receptors all come from an adult who was a healthcare worker with PCR-confirmed SARS-CoV-2 infection or an uninfected control (not recorded which).

This clonotype was observed at least ten times. This rearrangement joins TRBV14 to TRBJ2-3; tentative D call: TRBD1 (5 bases). CDR1 and CDR2 from the germline V gene are SGHDN and FVKESK. Trimming removed 4 bases from V and 5 bases from J, with 10 bases in between. CDR3 length: 13 residues. The CDR3 protein is CASSPRQRDTQYF. The DNA of the CDR3 is TGTGCCAGCAGCCCACGACAGCGAGATACGCAGTATTTT.

This clonotype was seen many times. The chain has TRBV7-8 and TRBJ2-3; TRBD2 matches at 9 bases. Germline lookup yields CDR1 SGHVS and CDR2 FQNEAQ. V trimming: 2 bases; J trimming: 4 bases; junction bases outside the gene matches: 4. The CDR3 covers 15 residues. This chain's CDR3 is CASSLTSGFADTQYF. As DNA, the CDR3 is TGTGCCAGCAGCTTAACTAGCGGGTTCGCAGATACGCAGTATTTT.

V and J are TRBV6-6 and TRBJ2-7; 8 nucleotides match TRBD1. CDR1 is MNHNY, CDR2 SVGAGI, per germline (reference sequence). Losses at the gene ends were 5 bases for V and 3 bases for J; bases not matched to a gene: 9. The CDR3 is made up of 15 amino acids. CDR3 region: CASSTPGTGSYEQYF. In DNA, the CDR3 is TGTGCCAGCAGTACTCCAGGGACAGGAAGCTACGAGCAGTACTTC.

This sequence joins TRBV6-5 and TRBJ2-7; unclear D gene. The CDR3 is made up of 14 amino acids. From germline, CDR1 is MNHEY and CDR2 SVGAGI. Trimming shortened V by 2 bases and J by 1 base, and 9 bases separated the two germline ends. In nucleotides, the CDR3 is TGTGCCAGCAGTTACGGGGATAGGTCCTACGAGCAGTACTTC. Protein: CASSYGDRSYEQYF.

The rearrangement links TRBV6-2 or TRBV6-3 to TRBJ2-1; 8 nucleotides align to TRBD2. The V gene's germline CDR1 is MNHEY and CDR2 SVGEGT. V lost 6 bases, J lost 8 bases, and 6 bases stayed unmatched. There are 13 residues in the CDR3. In DNA form, the CDR3 reads TGTGCCAGCAGGGGGACTAGAAGCCATGAGCAGTTCTTC. Its translation is CASRGTRSHEQFF.

The V and J genes are TRBV7-3 and TRBJ1-3; TRBD1 matches 10 bases. The CDR3 is made up of 15 amino acids. Germline CDR1 and CDR2: SGHTA and FQGTGA. V gave up 9 bases and J gave up 2 bases; unmatched junction bases: 7. The CDR3 loop reads CARVPGQGTGNTIYF. The CDR3 DNA follows: TGTGCCAGAGTACCGGGACAGGGGACTGGAAACACCATATATTTT.

This clonotype was found many times. The J gene is TRBJ2-1, the V gene TRBV20-1; 8 nucleotides match TRBD2. The germline V gene encodes CDR1 DFQATT and CDR2 SNEGSKA (reference sequence). V gave up 4 bases and J gave up 4 bases; unmatched junction bases: 9. CDR3 length equals 15 residues. The CDR3 sequence is CSAIDETSEYNEQFF. CDR3 nucleotides: TGCAGTGCTATAGATGAGACTAGCGAGTACAATGAGCAGTTCTTC.

The chain is built from TRBV24-1 and TRBJ2-2, with TRBD1 matching 9 bases. Unmatched junction bases numbered 6, after V lost 3 bases and J lost 5 bases. Germline CDR1 reads KGHDR; CDR2 reads SFDVKD. The CDR3 covers 16 residues. CDR3 DNA: TGTGCCACCAGTGATCTCGGACAGGGGAGAACCGGGGAGCTGTTTTTT. Amino acid sequence: CATSDLGQGRTGELFF.

The table lists this clonotype with a few counts. The rearrangement uses TRBV1 and TRBJ2-3; the table's TRBD1 call for D was not verified on the DNA. TRBV1 is assigned pseudogene status. This CDR3 is 16 amino acids long. The CDR3: CTSSHPGQGGADTQYF. CDR3 DNA sequence: TGCACCAGCAGCCATCCGGGACAGGGAGGCGCAGATACGCAGTATTTT.

This clonotype has ten or more counts. The chain has TRBV25-1 and TRBJ2-7, with D uncertain. Germline V gene lookup returns CDR1 MGHDK and CDR2 SYGVNS. The CDR3 covers 13 residues. V was trimmed by 2 bases and J by 2 bases, leaving 7 bases between them. The CDR3 sequence is CASSEAGPYEQYF. In nucleotides, the CDR3 is TGTGCCAGCAGTGAAGCAGGCCCCTACGAGCAGTACTTC.

This clonotype has a count of ten or more. The chain carries TRBV10-2 and TRBJ2-1, with 11 bases lining up with TRBD2. The germline gives CDR1 WSHSY, CDR2 SAAADI. CDR3 length equals 15 residues. Trimming took 2 bases from V and 8 from J; bases not matched to a gene: 5. The CDR3 DNA sequence: TGCGCCAGCAGTGAGGGACTAGCGGGCGCCCATGAGCAGTTCTTC. Its translation: CASSEGLAGAHEQFF.

This clonotype was seen repeatedly, ten times or more. J is TRBJ2-1 and V is TRBV12-3 or TRBV12-4, with D tentatively TRBD2 (6 bases). The CDR3 has 16 residues. The ends were cut back, 2 bases at V and 1 base at J, with 12 bases in the middle. CDR3 protein: CASSLYGTLSYNEQFF. The CDR3 bases are TGTGCCAGCAGTTTATATGGGACTCTTTCCTACAATGAGCAGTTCTTC.

This clonotype was detected only a few times. The chain has TRBV20-1 and TRBJ1-2; TRBD1 matches at 7 bases. The CDR3 is 13 residues long. Unmatched junction bases numbered 6, after V lost 6 bases and J lost 2 bases. Germline assignment: CDR1 DFQATT and CDR2 SNEGSKA (reference sequence). For the CDR3, the DNA is TGCAGTGCCAACAGGGGAACCAACTATGGCTACACCTTC. It yields the protein CSANRGTNYGYTF.

V is TRBV7-9 and J is TRBJ2-6; possible D gene TRBD1, 5 bases. V gave up 4 bases and J gave up 0 bases, with 19 bases separating them. Germline CDR1 SEHNR, CDR2 FQNEAQ (reference sequence). The CDR3 contains 19 residues. In DNA, the CDR3 is TGTGCCAGCAGCTCATTACCATCTGGAACAGGCTCTGGGGCCAACGTCCTGACTTTC. This gives the protein CASSSLPSGTGSGANVLTF.

The chain is built from TRBV5-1 and TRBJ2-5; D not certain. The CDR3 runs 15 residues. Germline-derived CDR1 and CDR2 are SGHRS and YFSETQ. V was cut by 0 bases and J by 8 bases, with 17 bases left in between. The CDR3 loop reads CASSLGADSRSTQYF. CDR3 in DNA: TGCGCCAGCAGCTTGGGGGCAGACTCACGTAGTACCCAGTACTTC. Complete variable domain (other parts from reference TRBV5-1 and TRBJ2-5): KAGVTQTPRYLIKTRGQQVTLSCSPISGHRSVSWYQQTPGQGLQFLFEYFSETQRNKGNFPGRFSGRQFSNSRSEMNVSTLELGDSALYLCASSLGADSRSTQYFGPGTRLLVL.

The J gene is TRBJ2-4, the V gene TRBV4-3; TRBD1 is a possible D gene (5 bases). V was clipped by 0 bases and J by 6 bases, with 9 bases between them. The CDR3 consists of 14 residues. Germline loops: CDR1 LGHNA, CDR2 YSLEER. CDR3 residues: CASSQDAGPNIQYF. The CDR3 coding sequence is TGCGCCAGCAGCCAAGATGCAGGGCCAAACATTCAGTACTTC.

The chain employs TRBV16 and TRBJ2-7, with TRBD2 matching 12 bases. This CDR3 region has 16 residues. The junction had 9 bases not matched to a gene; V was cut back by 4 bases and J by 5 bases. Germline V gives CDR1 KGHSY, CDR2 FQNENV. DNA for the CDR3: TGTGCCAGCAGCCCCCCGACTAGCGGGAGTAGAGACGAGCAGTACTTC. Translating gives CASSPPTSGSRDEQYF.

This clonotype occurred many times. V and J are TRBV12-3 or TRBV12-4 and TRBJ2-1, with D hard to call. Between the trimmed V and J ends, which lost 1 base and 5 bases, there was a span of 3 bases. The CDR3 runs to 12 residues. The CDR3 loop is CASSLGDNEQFF. In nucleotides, the CDR3 is TGTGCCAGCAGTTTAGGGGACAATGAGCAGTTCTTC.

This clonotype was picked up many times. The chain uses TRBV15 and TRBJ2-1; TRBD1 is a possible D gene (5 bases). V was pared by 8 bases and J by 1 base, with 12 bases between. Germline CDR1 reads LNHNV; CDR2 reads YYDKDF (reference sequence). The CDR3 length is 14 residues. The CDR3: CATQGPDSYNEQFF. The DNA for the CDR3 is TGTGCCACCCAGGGTCCGGATTCCTACAATGAGCAGTTCTTC.

The sample holds many counts of this clonotype. This chain joins TRBV19 and TRBJ1-5; weak D call: TRBD1 (6 bases). The CDR3 runs to 13 residues. Germline CDR1 LNHDA, CDR2 SQIVND (reference sequence). The V end lost 9 bases, the J end lost 6 bases, and 15 bases lay between the germline ends. CDR3 DNA: TGTGCCAGCGAAGACAGGATGGGTCAGCCCCAGCATTTT. This gives the protein CASEDRMGQPQHF.

This clonotype was counted between two and nine times. This rearrangement joins TRBV2 to TRBJ2-3; 7 bases match TRBD1. The V gene's germline CDR1 is SNHLY and CDR2 FYNNEI. V shed 6 bases and J 6 bases; nucleotides not matched to a gene: 9. This CDR3 has 14 amino acids. Here the CDR3 DNA reads TGTGCCAGCAGCGAGATGACAGGGACGGATACGCAGTATTTT. It yields the protein CASSEMTGTDTQYF.

Ten or more counts support this clonotype. The chain is built from TRBV11-2 and TRBJ2-7; D is unclear. The CDR3 has 16 residues. The V gene lost 0 bases and the J gene lost 2 bases, with 14 bases spanning the gap. Germline CDR1 reads SGHAT; CDR2 reads FQNNGV. Here the CDR3 DNA reads TGTGCCAGCAGCTTAGACTTCTCTGCGAGTACCTACGAGCAGTACTTC. It specifies CASSLDFSASTYEQYF.

This clonotype has only a few counts. The J gene is TRBJ2-3, the V gene TRBV7-9; D assignment may be TRBD1 or TRBD2 (5 bases each). The germline V and J ends were trimmed by 2 bases and 0 bases, with 9 bases remaining between them. This CDR3 is built from 15 residues. Germline V lookup: CDR1 SEHNR, CDR2 FQNEAQ (reference sequence). CDR3 DNA sequence: TGTGCCAGCAGCTTATGGGACGGTAGCACAGATACGCAGTATTTT. Its translation: CASSLWDGSTDTQYF. Complete variable domain (other parts from reference TRBV7-9 and TRBJ2-3): DTGVSQNPRHKITKRGQNVTFRCDPISEHNRLYWYRQTLGQGPEFLTYFQNEAQLEKSRLLSDRFSAERPKGSFSTLEIQRTEQGDSAMYLCASSLWDGSTDTQYFGPGTRLTVL.

This clonotype was recorded at least ten times. V usage is TRBV11-2 and J usage is TRBJ2-3; 7 bases are a match to TRBD2. In germline, CDR1 is SGHAT, CDR2 FQNNGV. The junction had 3 bases not matched to a gene; V was cut back by 1 base and J by 2 bases. The CDR3 is made up of 15 amino acids. The CDR3 sequence is CASSLAAGYTDTQYF. Written as DNA, the CDR3 is TGTGCCAGCAGCTTAGCAGCGGGGTACACAGATACGCAGTATTTT.

In its sample, this clonotype was seen many times. The genes are TRBV24-1 and TRBJ2-1, with D unresolved. CDR3 length: 11 amino acids. Germline CDR1 and CDR2: KGHDR and SFDVKD. V was shortened by 0 bases and J by 13 bases, with 6 bases between the two germline ends. The chain's CDR3 is CATSDLASQFF. Written as DNA, the CDR3 is TGTGCCACCAGTGATTTGGCCTCACAGTTCTTC.

The chain combines TRBV7-2 with TRBJ2-5, with 7 nucleotides matching TRBD2. Germline CDR1 SGHTA, CDR2 FQGNSA. The ends lost 0 bases at V and 5 bases at J; junction bases unmatched: 3. This CDR3 is 14 amino acids long. Here the CDR3 reads CASSLAGGPETQYF. CDR3 bases: TGTGCCAGCAGCTTAGCGGGAGGGCCGGAGACCCAGTACTTC.

This clonotype has a handful of counts. This chain links TRBV7-2 with TRBJ2-3; tentative D call: TRBD2 (5 bases). This CDR3 comprises 16 residues. CDR1 is SGHTA, CDR2 FQGNSA, per germline. Trimming removed 4 bases at V and 0 bases at J, with 14 bases between. CDR3 sequence reads: CASSSGVWTSTDTQYF. CDR3 sequence (DNA): TGTGCCAGCAGCTCGGGCGTCTGGACTAGCACAGATACGCAGTATTTT.

The V call is TRBV28, the J call TRBJ2-3; no clear D gene. The CDR3 is made up of 11 amino acids. V lost 8 bases and J 5 bases, leaving 8 bases between the germline ends. Germline V gene data show CDR1 as MDHEN and CDR2 as SYDVKM. DNA of the CDR3: TGTGCCAGCGGGGTGGGAGATACGCAGTATTTT. It yields the protein CASGVGDTQYF.

This clonotype was seen ten or more times. CDR3 nucleotides: TGCGCCAGCAGCCACTACCCGGGACAGGGGGCGCATAATGAGCAGTTCTTC. It is translated as CASSHYPGQGAHNEQFF. The chain uses TRBV4-1 and TRBJ2-1; TRBD1 matches 12 bases. This CDR3 is built from 17 residues. Germline loops: CDR1 MGHRA, CDR2 YSYEKL. With 3 bases clipped from V and 7 bases from J, the junction kept 10 bases outside the gene matches.

In this sample, this clonotype turned up many times. V and J are TRBV29-1 and TRBJ1-1; TRBD1 might be the D (6 bases). V lost 8 bases and J lost 3, with 19 bases in between. The CDR3 is made up of 14 amino acids. CDR1 is SQVTM, CDR2 ANQGSEA, per germline. The CDR3 DNA reads TGCAGCTCCGGTGGGGGGGCGAGGGACACTGAAGCTTTCTTT. Its protein product is CSSGGGARDTEAFF.

The DNA of the CDR3 is TGTGCCAGCAGTTTCGAGTTGAACACTGAAGCTTTCTTT. Its translation: CASSFELNTEAFF. The V and J genes are TRBV28 and TRBJ1-1; D not resolved. V lost 3 bases and J lost 0, with 5 bases in between. Germline loops: CDR1 MDHEN, CDR2 SYDVKM. The CDR3 is 13 amino acids.

The table lists this clonotype with a few counts. This rearrangement joins TRBV20-1 to TRBJ2-7; D may be TRBD1 (5 bases). CDR3 size: 13 residues. Trimming cost V 8 bases and J 0 bases, with 14 bases left between them. Looked up from germline, CDR1 is DFQATT and CDR2 is SNEGSKA (reference sequence). CDR3 residues: CSHRRSSSYEQYF. CDR3 nucleotide sequence: TGCAGTCACAGGCGATCAAGCTCCTACGAGCAGTACTTC.